The rows below give T cell receptor beta chains drawn from one sample of a study of cytomegalovirus exposure and HLA in healthy donors. Profiling relied on immunoSEQ multiplex PCR, and the TCRdb table lists in-frame clones only, not all of them. This table has about 200,000 clones, over 75% appearing once. The sequenced sample consisted of PBMCs. The receptors were gathered from a girl aged 2 to 10 in good health and CMV-seronegative. Each CDR3 is given with its conserved first and last residue. The D gene is left open where the match is weak. Clone size appears in some rows only: once, few, many, or a class for an expanded clone.

d_gene	v_gene	j_gene	abundance	CDR3aa	CDR3nt
-	TRBV7-9	TRBJ2-7	-	CASSLAQNYEQYF	TGTGCCAGCAGCTTAGCACAGAACTACGAGCAGTACTTC
TRBD2	TRBV7-9	TRBJ2-1	-	CASSSPVQREGNEQFF	TGTGCCAGCAGCTCACCGGTACAGCGGGAGGGTAATGAGCAGTTCTTC
TRBD2	TRBV29-1	TRBJ2-5	-	CSAKRGLGLETQYF	TGCAGCGCGAAAAGGGGACTAGGATTAGAGACCCAGTACTTC
TRBD2	TRBV7-3	TRBJ2-5	-	CASGGGAGETQYF	TGTGCCAGCGGCGGGGGGGCCGGAGAGACCCAGTACTTC
TRBD2	TRBV9	TRBJ2-5	-	CASSVGTSGVQETQYF	TGTGCCAGCAGCGTGGGGACTAGCGGGGTCCAAGAGACCCAGTACTTC
-	TRBV11-2	TRBJ2-5	-	CASSRHNKETQYF	TGTGCCAGCAGCCGTCACAACAAAGAGACCCAGTACTTC
TRBD2	TRBV6-5	TRBJ2-1	-	CASSLPGTMNEQFF	TGTGCCAGCAGTTTACCCGGGACTATGAATGAGCAGTTCTTC
TRBD2	TRBV5-1	TRBJ2-1	-	CASSGERGDSYNEQFF	TGCGCCAGCAGCGGGGAGCGGGGCGACTCCTACAATGAGCAGTTCTTC
TRBD2	TRBV7-9	TRBJ2-1	-	CASSSTGLAVGNEQFF	TGTGCCAGCAGCTCTACAGGACTAGCGGTGGGCAATGAGCAGTTCTTC
-	TRBV29-1	TRBJ1-1	few	CSVAGSASEAFF	TGCAGCGTTGCAGGGTCAGCCTCTGAAGCTTTCTTT
TRBD1	TRBV4-1	TRBJ1-2	-	CASSQTGTGTYGYTF	TGCGCCAGCAGCCAGACCGGGACAGGGACTTATGGCTACACCTTC
-	TRBV5-1	TRBJ1-6	-	CASSETALDSSPLHF	TGCGCCAGCAGCGAGACGGCACTCGACAGTTCACCCCTCCACTTT
TRBD1	TRBV12-5	TRBJ1-5	once	CASGFFFGTGPSPHPNQPQHF	TGTGCTAGTGGTTTTTTCTTTGGGACAGGGCCGTCTCCCCACCCCAATCAGCCCCAGCATTTT
-	TRBV19	TRBJ2-7	once	CAPSVGTRSYEQYF	TGTGCCCCCTCCGTAGGGACACGGTCCTACGAGCAGTACTTC
TRBD1	TRBV18	TRBJ1-2	once	CASSQDGDRGPVYGYTF	TGTGCCAGCTCCCAGGACGGAGACAGGGGGCCGGTTTATGGCTACACCTTC
-	TRBV14	TRBJ1-2	-	CASSQDLAGGYTF	TGTGCCAGCAGCCAAGACCTCGCGGGCGGCTACACCTTC
-	TRBV4-2	TRBJ2-7	-	CASSQGGVGSYEQYF	TGTGCCAGCAGCCAAGGGGGGGTGGGGTCCTACGAGCAGTACTTC
-	TRBV6-1	TRBJ2-7	-	CASRRQGFRDEQYF	TGTGCCAGCAGGCGGCAGGGGTTCAGAGACGAGCAGTACTTC
TRBD1	TRBV5-1	TRBJ1-2	-	CASSLAGTANYGYTF	TGCGCCAGCAGCTTGGCCGGGACAGCTAACTATGGCTACACCTTC
-	TRBV5-4	TRBJ1-2	-	CATLRPGYNYGYTF	TGTGCCACCCTAAGGCCAGGGTACAACTATGGCTACACCTTC
-	TRBV6-5	TRBJ1-1	-	CAIRSTNTEAFF	TGTGCCATCCGATCTACCAACACTGAAGCTTTCTTT
TRBD1	TRBV6-1	TRBJ1-4	-	CASSELGQATNEKLFF	TGTGCCAGCAGTGAACTGGGACAGGCAACTAATGAAAAACTGTTTTTT
-	TRBV4-2	TRBJ2-7	few	CASSLEQDRSYEQYF	TGTGCCAGCAGCCTCGAGCAGGACAGAAGCTACGAGCAGTACTTC
-	TRBV30	TRBJ2-3	-	CACEYWGRTDTQYF	TGTGCCTGCGAGTATTGGGGGCGCACAGATACGCAGTATTTT
TRBD2	TRBV6-5	TRBJ2-3	-	CASRWGGGTDTQYF	TGTGCCAGCAGATGGGGAGGGGGCACAGATACGCAGTATTTT
TRBD1	TRBV18	TRBJ2-7	few	CASSPPTGAYEQYF	TGTGCCAGCTCACCCCCGACAGGGGCCTACGAGCAGTACTTC
-	TRBV27	TRBJ1-2	-	CASSLSGGRGGYTF	TGTGCCAGCAGTTTATCGGGGGGGCGCGGCGGCTACACCTTC
-	TRBV19	TRBJ2-5	-	CASSLEETQYF	TGTGCCAGTAGTCTGGAGGAGACCCAGTACTTC
-	TRBV19	TRBJ1-3	-	CASSDAPRGKNTIYF	TGTGCCAGTAGTGACGCCCCGCGGGGGAAAAACACCATATATTTT
-	TRBV7-9	TRBJ1-1	-	CASSYLAGGNTEAFF	TGTGCCAGCAGCTACCTGGCGGGTGGTAACACTGAAGCTTTCTTT
-	TRBV6-4	TRBJ2-2	-	CASRAEIDRFNTGELFF	TGTGCCAGCAGGGCGGAAATCGACAGATTTAACACCGGGGAGCTGTTTTTT
-	TRBV6-6	TRBJ2-3	-	CASRETRGDTQYF	TGTGCCAGCAGGGAAACTAGAGGAGATACGCAGTATTTT
-	TRBV27	TRBJ2-3	-	CASSFQSTDTQYF	TGTGCCAGCAGTTTTCAAAGCACAGATACGCAGTATTTT
TRBD1	TRBV5-1	TRBJ1-1	once	CASRRLGTENTEAFF	TGCGCCAGCAGACGACTGGGGACAGAGAACACTGAAGCTTTCTTT
TRBD1	TRBV4-1	TRBJ1-2	-	CASSPGQGHGYTF	TGCGCCAGCAGCCCTGGACAGGGTCATGGCTACACCTTC
-	TRBV30	TRBJ1-1	-	CAWDRQGNTEAFF	TGTGCCTGGGACCGGCAGGGGAACACTGAAGCTTTCTTT
TRBD1	TRBV19	TRBJ2-1	-	CASSRQGALALEQFF	TGTGCCAGTAGTCGGCAGGGGGCTCTAGCATTGGAGCAGTTCTTC
-	TRBV7-9	TRBJ1-1	-	CASSLAGLNTEAFF	TGTGCCAGCAGCTTAGCAGGACTTAACACTGAAGCTTTCTTT
TRBD1	TRBV19	TRBJ1-5	once	CASTQGTGVNQPQHF	TGTGCCAGTACCCAAGGGACAGGGGTTAATCAGCCCCAGCATTTT
-	TRBV6-5	TRBJ2-1	once	CASSYYNGDEQFF	TGTGCCAGCAGTTACTACAACGGGGATGAGCAGTTCTTC
-	TRBV5-6	TRBJ2-5	-	CASSLRGTQYF	TGTGCCAGCAGCTTGCGGGGGACCCAGTACTTC
-	TRBV11-2	TRBJ2-7	-	CASSFGWSYEQYF	TGTGCCAGCAGCTTTGGGTGGAGCTACGAGCAGTACTTC
TRBD2	TRBV11-2	TRBJ2-7	-	CASRRLAGAYEQYF	TGTGCCAGCAGGAGACTAGCGGGAGCCTACGAGCAGTACTTC
TRBD1	TRBV5-1	TRBJ1-2	-	CASSLGTGEGYTF	TGCGCCAGCAGCTTGGGGACAGGGGAGGGCTACACCTTC
-	TRBV5-6	TRBJ1-1	-	CASSFGEGSTEAFF	TGTGCCAGCAGCTTTGGGGAGGGTAGCACTGAAGCTTTCTTT
TRBD1	TRBV6-1	TRBJ1-2	-	CASRDRANYGYTF	TGTGCCAGCAGGGACAGGGCAAACTATGGCTACACCTTC
TRBD1	TRBV27	TRBJ2-7	-	CASGTGNSYEQYF	TGTGCCAGCGGGACAGGGAACTCCTACGAGCAGTACTTC
TRBD2	TRBV6-5	TRBJ2-5	-	CASSIAGGTAETQYF	TGTGCCAGCAGTATAGCGGGGGGGACGGCGGAGACCCAGTACTTC
-	TRBV18	TRBJ2-7	-	CASSLQDEQYF	TGTGCCAGCTCACTACAGGACGAGCAGTACTTC